This T cell receptor beta chain originates from a study of cytomegalovirus exposure and HLA in healthy donors. Findings and caveats of the study: It was taken for granted in presence/absence analyses that sequencing depth across donors was roughly uniform. When the data were analyzed later, several of the most significant clusters appeared to be linked to common viral pathogens.

In the case of this clone: The antigen is unknown.

The primer mix had 60 Vbeta and 13 Jbeta primers. The table came from immunoSEQ multiplex PCR; TCRdb's copy has only in-frame clones and leaves some out. There are more than 150,000 clones in the sample; around 72% occur only once, and over 2.5% lies in the top ten. The germline V gene has CDR1 SNHLY and CDR2 FYNNEI. The CDR3 spans 15 residues. Trimming took off 4 bases at V and 0 bases at J, with 10 bases between the two ends. Though probably carrying unrecorded immune exposures, donors were nominally healthy at sampling. Material for sequencing was PBMCs. The chain joins TRBV2 to TRBJ2-1; D is undetermined. The receptor was isolated from a woman aged 45-65 years in good health and CMV-seropositive. Written as DNA, the CDR3 is TGTGCCAGCAGTGGAAACTTTGGCTCCTACAATGAGCAGTTCTTC. Its protein product is CASSGNFGSYNEQFF.